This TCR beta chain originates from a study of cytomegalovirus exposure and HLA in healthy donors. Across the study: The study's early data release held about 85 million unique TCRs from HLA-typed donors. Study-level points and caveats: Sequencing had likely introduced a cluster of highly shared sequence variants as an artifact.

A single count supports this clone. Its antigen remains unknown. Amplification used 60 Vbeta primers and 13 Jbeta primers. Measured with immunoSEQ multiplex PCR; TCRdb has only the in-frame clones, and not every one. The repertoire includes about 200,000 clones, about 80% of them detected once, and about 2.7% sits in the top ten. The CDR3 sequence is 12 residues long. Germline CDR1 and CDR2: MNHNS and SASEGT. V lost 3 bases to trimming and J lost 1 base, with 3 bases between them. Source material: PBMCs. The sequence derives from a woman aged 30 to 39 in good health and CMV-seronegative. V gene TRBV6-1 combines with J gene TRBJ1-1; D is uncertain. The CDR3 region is CASSDRNTEAFF. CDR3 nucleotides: TGTGCCAGCAGTGACAGGAACACTGAAGCTTTCTTT.